This record concerns one T cell receptor beta chain sequence. Its target is not known. The treatment was: roughly 19 received Ad26.COV2.S at low or high dose, single or two shots; several received placebo; per-sample allocation not given. Sampling was done on day 63 after the first vaccine or placebo injection. TCRdb's copy holds only in-frame clones and misses some; the assay was immunoSEQ multiplex PCR. The sample records approximately 500,000 clones, about 83% being singletons. This sample is drawn from a study of Ad26.COV2.S vaccination and SARS-CoV-2 variants. Study-level information: Administration of Ad26.COV2.S was intramuscular, either once or twice 56 days apart. Study conclusions and caveats: Measurement of non-spike TCR breadth gave similar results in vaccine and placebo recipients. Spike-specific TCR breadth ran higher among vaccine recipients than placebo recipients. Post-vaccination spike-specific CD8+ and CD4+ T cell responses reportedly had substantial breadth.

The germline CDR1 and CDR2 sequences are LGHDT and YNNKEL (reference sequence). The CDR3 is 16 residues long. The junction had 11 bases not matched to a gene; V was cut back by 2 bases and J by 7 bases. This material consisted of peripheral blood, taken in a trial of Ad26.COV2.S vaccine versus placebo. The TCR comes from a person aged 18-65 years who received the Ad26.COV2.S COVID-19 vaccine or a placebo. V is TRBV3-1 (or the pseudogene TRBV3-2) and J is TRBJ1-5; 7 bases fit TRBD1. CDR3 amino acids: CASSQTYPRGQQPQHF. CDR3 coding DNA: TGTGCCAGCAGCCAAACCTACCCGAGGGGGCAACAGCCCCAGCATTTT.